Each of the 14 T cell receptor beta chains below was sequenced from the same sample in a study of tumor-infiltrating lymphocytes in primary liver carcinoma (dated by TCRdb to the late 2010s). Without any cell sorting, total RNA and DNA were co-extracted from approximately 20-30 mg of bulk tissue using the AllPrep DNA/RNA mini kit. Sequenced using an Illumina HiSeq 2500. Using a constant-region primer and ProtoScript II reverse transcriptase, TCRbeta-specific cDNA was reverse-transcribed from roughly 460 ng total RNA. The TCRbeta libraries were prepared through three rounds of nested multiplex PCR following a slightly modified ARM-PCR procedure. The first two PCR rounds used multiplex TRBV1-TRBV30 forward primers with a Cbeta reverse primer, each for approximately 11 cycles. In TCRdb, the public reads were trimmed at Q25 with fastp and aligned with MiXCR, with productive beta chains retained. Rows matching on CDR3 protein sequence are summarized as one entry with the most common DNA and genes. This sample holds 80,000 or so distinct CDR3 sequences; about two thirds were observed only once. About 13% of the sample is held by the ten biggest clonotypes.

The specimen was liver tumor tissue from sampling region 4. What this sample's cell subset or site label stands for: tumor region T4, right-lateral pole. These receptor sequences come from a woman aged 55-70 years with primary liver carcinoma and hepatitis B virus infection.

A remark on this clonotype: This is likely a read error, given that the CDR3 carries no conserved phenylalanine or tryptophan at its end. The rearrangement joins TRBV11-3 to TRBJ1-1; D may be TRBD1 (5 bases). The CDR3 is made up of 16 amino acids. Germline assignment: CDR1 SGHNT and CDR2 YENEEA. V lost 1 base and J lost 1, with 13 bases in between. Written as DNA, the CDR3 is TGTGCCAGCAGCTTAGTCGGGGGATGCCGGAACACTGAAGCTTTCATT. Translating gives CASSLVGGCRNTEAFI.

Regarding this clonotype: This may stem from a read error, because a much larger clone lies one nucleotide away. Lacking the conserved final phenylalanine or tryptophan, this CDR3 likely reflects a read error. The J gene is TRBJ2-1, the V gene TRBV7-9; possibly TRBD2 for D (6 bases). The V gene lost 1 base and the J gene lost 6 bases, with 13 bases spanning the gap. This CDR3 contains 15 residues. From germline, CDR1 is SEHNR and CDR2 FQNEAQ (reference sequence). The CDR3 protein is CASSLGGGACNEQFS. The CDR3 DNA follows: TGTGCCAGCAGCTTAGGCGGAGGGGCTTGCAATGAGCAGTTCTCC.

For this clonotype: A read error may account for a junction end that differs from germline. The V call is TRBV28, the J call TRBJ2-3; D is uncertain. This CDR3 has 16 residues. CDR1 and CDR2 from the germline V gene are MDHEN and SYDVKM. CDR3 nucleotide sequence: TGTGGCAGCAATTTGTCTGGAGACACTCTCACAGATACGCAGTATTTT. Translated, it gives CGSNLSGDTLTDTQYF.

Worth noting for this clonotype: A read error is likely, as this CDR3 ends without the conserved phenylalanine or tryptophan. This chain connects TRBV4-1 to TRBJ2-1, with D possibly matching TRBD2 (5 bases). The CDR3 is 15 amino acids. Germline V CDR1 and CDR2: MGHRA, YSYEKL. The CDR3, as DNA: TGCGCCAGCAGACAAGCCGAGGGCTCCCACAATGAGCAGTTCCTC. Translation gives CASRQAEGSHNEQFL.

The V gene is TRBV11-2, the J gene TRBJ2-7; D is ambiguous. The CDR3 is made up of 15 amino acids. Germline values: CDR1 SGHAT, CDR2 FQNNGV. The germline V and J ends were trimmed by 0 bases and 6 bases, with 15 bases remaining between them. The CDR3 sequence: CASSLDPVHKSEQYF. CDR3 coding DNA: TGTGCCAGCAGCTTAGACCCAGTGCATAAGTCCGAGCAGTACTTC.

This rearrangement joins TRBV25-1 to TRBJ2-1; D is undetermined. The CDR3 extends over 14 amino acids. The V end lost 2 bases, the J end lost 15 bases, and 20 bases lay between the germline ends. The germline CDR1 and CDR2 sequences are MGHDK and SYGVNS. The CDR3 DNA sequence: TGTGCCAGCAGTGAAGGTAGGAAGGGCAATGACCTGTTCTTC. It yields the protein CASSEGRKGNDLFF.

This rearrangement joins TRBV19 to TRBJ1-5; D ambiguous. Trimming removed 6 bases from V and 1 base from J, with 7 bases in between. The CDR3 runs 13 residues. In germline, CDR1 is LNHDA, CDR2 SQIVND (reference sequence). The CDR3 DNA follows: TGTGCCAGTAGCTTGACAAGCAATCAGCCCCAGCATTTT. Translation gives CASSLTSNQPQHF. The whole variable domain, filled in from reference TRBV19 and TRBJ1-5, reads DGGITQSPKYLFRKEGQNVTLSCEQNLNHDAMYWYRQDPGQGLRLIYYSQIVNDFQKGDIAEGYSVSREKKESFPLTVTSAQKNPTAFYLCASSLTSNQPQHFGDGTRLSIL.

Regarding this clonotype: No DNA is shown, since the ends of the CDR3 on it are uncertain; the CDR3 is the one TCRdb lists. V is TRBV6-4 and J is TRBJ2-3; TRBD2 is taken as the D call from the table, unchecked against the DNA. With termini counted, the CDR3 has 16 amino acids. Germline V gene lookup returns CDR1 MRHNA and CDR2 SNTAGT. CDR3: CVSGDVAGGSTDTPYF.

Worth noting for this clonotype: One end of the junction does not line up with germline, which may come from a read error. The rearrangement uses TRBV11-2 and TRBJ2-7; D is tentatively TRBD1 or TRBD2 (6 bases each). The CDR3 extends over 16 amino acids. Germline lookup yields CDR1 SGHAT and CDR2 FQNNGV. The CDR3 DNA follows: TGTGCCAGCATGACTCCTGGGCGAGAGGCAAGGGGGGAGCAATACTTC. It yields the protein CASMTPGREARGEQYF.

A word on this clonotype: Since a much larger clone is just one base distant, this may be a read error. The CDR3 DNA reads TGCGCCAGCAGACCCGGGACAGGGGGGAACGGGCAGTACTTC. This translates into CASRPGTGGNGQYF. The genes are TRBV5-1 and TRBJ2-7; 11 nucleotides agree with TRBD1. V lost 5 bases and J lost 9; bases outside the gene matches: 10. Germline CDR1 reads SGHRS; CDR2 reads YFSETQ. This CDR3 region has 14 residues. Full variable domain (remainder filled in from reference TRBV5-1 and TRBJ2-7): KAGVTQTPRYLIKTRGQQVTLSCSPISGHRSVSWYQQTPGQGLQFLFEYFSETQRNKGNFPGRFSGRQFSNSRSEMNVSTLELGDSALYLCASRPGTGGNGQYFGPGTRLTVT.

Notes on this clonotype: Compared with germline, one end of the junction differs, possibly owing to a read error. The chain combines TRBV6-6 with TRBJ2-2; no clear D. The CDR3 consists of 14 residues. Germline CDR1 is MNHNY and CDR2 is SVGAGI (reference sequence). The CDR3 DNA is TGCGCCAGCAGACCTTACACCAAGACCGGGGAGCTGTTTTTT. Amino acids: CASRPYTKTGELFF.

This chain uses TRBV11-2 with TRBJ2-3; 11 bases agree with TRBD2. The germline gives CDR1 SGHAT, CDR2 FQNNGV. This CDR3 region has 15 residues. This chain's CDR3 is CPSSPGLAGPDTQYF. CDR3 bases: TGTCCTAGCAGTCCTGGACTAGCGGGCCCAGATACGCAGTATTTT.

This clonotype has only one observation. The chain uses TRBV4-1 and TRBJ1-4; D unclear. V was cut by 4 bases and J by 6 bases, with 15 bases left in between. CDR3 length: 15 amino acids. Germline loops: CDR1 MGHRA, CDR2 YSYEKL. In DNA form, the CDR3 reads TGCGCCAGCAGCCGACGGGTCAGCACTGATGAAAAACTGTTTTTT. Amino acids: CASSRRVSTDEKLFF.

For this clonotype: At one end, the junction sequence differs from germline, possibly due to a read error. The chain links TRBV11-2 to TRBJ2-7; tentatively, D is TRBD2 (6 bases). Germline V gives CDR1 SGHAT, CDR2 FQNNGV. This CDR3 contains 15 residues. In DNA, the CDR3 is TGTGCCAGTAGCTTAGCAGGAGGGAACTCCTACGAGCGGTACTTC. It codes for CASSLAGGNSYERYF.